The next 24 T cell receptor beta chains were all read from a single sample in a study of human T cells and chemical hapten exposure (dated by TCRdb to the early 2020s). The label giving this sample's time point can be read as: healthy volunteer bleed at 2 weeks. Total RNA was isolated from unfractionated whole blood collected in Tempus Blood RNA tubes. The library was made by RACE. The instrument was a NextSeq 500. The raw public data were reprocessed by TCRdb itself: fastp quality trimming at Q25, MiXCR clonotype calling, in-frame beta chains only. Identical CDR3 proteins give one entry, which carries the most common genes and DNA. In all, the sample holds about 130,000 distinct CDR3 sequences, and approximately 9.5% of those were seen once. The top ten hold under 2% of the sample. The sample was whole blood. Source of these receptors: a male donor in good health. Some clones in this sample may be carry-over from other donors' samples.

The rearrangement joins TRBV5-1 to TRBJ1-1; 7 nucleotides match TRBD1. V lost 6 bases, J lost 0 bases, and 11 bases stayed unmatched. CDR1 and CDR2 from the germline V gene are SGHRS and YFSETQ. The CDR3 spans 16 residues. The CDR3 loop is CASTPRDSLMNTEAFF. The CDR3 DNA follows: TGCGCCAGCACCCCGCGGGACAGCCTAATGAACACTGAAGCTTTCTTT.

This clonotype was detected ten times or more. V and J are TRBV27 and TRBJ2-5; 8 bases are shared with TRBD2. The trim removed 3 bases at V and 2 bases at J, leaving 5 bases unmatched. Germline CDR1 MNHEY, CDR2 SMNVEV (reference sequence). The CDR3 is made up of 15 amino acids. The CDR3 spells CASSLDGRVQETQYF. CDR3 nucleotide sequence: TGTGCCAGCAGTTTGGACGGGAGGGTACAAGAGACCCAGTACTTC.

This clonotype was counted between two and nine times. The V gene is TRBV11-2, the J gene TRBJ2-2; D is unclear. CDR3 size: 12 residues. Germline V CDR1 and CDR2: SGHAT, FQNNGV. V was trimmed by 5 bases and J by 4 bases, leaving 5 bases between them. Here the CDR3 reads CASSRVTGELFF. The CDR3 nucleotides are TGTGCCAGCAGCCGAGTCACCGGGGAGCTGTTTTTT.

This clonotype was counted a few times. The chain links TRBV20-1 to TRBJ2-3; 11 bases are a match to TRBD2. The CDR3 runs 16 residues. Looked up from germline, CDR1 is DFQATT and CDR2 is SNEGSKA (reference sequence). The V and J ends lost 1 base and 2 bases, in that order; junction bases with no gene match: 5. As DNA, the CDR3 is TGCAGTGCTAGAGGCGAACTAGCGGGGGCCACAGATACGCAGTATTTT. It codes for CSARGELAGATDTQYF.

This clonotype was observed a handful of times. The chain links TRBV2 to TRBJ2-1, with unresolved D. Germline CDR1 is SNHLY and CDR2 is FYNNEI. The length of the CDR3 is 13 residues. Here the CDR3 reads CASLGPTYNEQFF. The CDR3, as DNA: TGTGCTTCACTGGGCCCAACCTACAATGAGCAGTTCTTC.

This clonotype was seen only a few times. This sequence joins TRBV5-5 and TRBJ1-6; 9 bases align to TRBD1. Germline trimming cut 2 bases from V and 13 bases from J; bases unmatched to any gene: 10. The CDR3 is 15 residues long. Germline assignment: CDR1 SGHKS and CDR2 YYEKEE (reference sequence). CDR3 nucleotides: TGTGCCAGCAGCTTAGGGACAGGGACTATGGGGCCCCTCCACTTT. Residues: CASSLGTGTMGPLHF.

V usage is TRBV11-1 and J usage is TRBJ2-1; 13 nucleotides agree with TRBD2. Per germline, CDR1 SGHAT and CDR2 FQDESV (reference sequence). The CDR3 extends over 15 amino acids. V lost 4 bases, J lost 9 bases, and 6 bases stayed unmatched. The DNA of the CDR3 is TGTGCCAGCAGCTCACTAGCGGGGGGGCCGGGTGAGCAGTTCTTC. Its translation is CASSSLAGGPGEQFF.

This clonotype was recorded at least ten times. V and J are TRBV7-6 and TRBJ2-7, with 10 bases aligning to TRBD1. CDR1 and CDR2 from the germline V gene are SGHVS and FNYEAQ. Trimming cost V 5 bases and J 2 bases; bases outside gene matches: 6. CDR3 length equals 15 residues. The CDR3 region is CASSPGTGVTYEQYF. CDR3 nucleotide sequence: TGTGCCAGCAGCCCCGGGACAGGGGTCACCTACGAGCAGTACTTC.

This clonotype was observed a handful of times. The chain recombines TRBV19 with TRBJ2-6; no clear D. Trimming stripped 4 bases from V and 1 base from J, with 11 bases between. Looked up from germline, CDR1 is LNHDA and CDR2 is SQIVND (reference sequence). CDR3 length: 16 amino acids. Here the CDR3 DNA reads TGTGCCAGTAGTACCCGATCTACTTCTGGGGCCAACGTCCTGACTTTC. Amino acids: CASSTRSTSGANVLTF.

The chain carries TRBV6-6 and TRBJ2-7; 7 nucleotides line up with TRBD2. Germline loops: CDR1 MNHNY, CDR2 SVGAGI (reference sequence). CDR3 length: 16 residues. The V and J ends lost 4 bases and 2 bases, in that order; junction bases with no gene match: 11. CDR3: CASSFKAGEVAYEQYF. Here the CDR3 DNA reads TGTGCCAGCAGTTTCAAGGCGGGGGAGGTTGCCTACGAGCAGTACTTC.

The V gene is TRBV29-1, the J gene TRBJ2-1, with 9 bases identical to TRBD1. Trimming removed 7 bases from V and 5 bases from J; junction bases left unmatched: 3. Germline V gene data show CDR1 as SQVTM and CDR2 as ANQGSEA. The CDR3 runs 12 residues. The CDR3 DNA sequence: TGCAGCGCCGACAGGGGGAACAATGAGCAGTTCTTC. It yields the protein CSADRGNNEQFF.

This CDR3 reads CASSVEDTSYEQYF. In nucleotides, the CDR3 is TGTGCCAGCAGCGTAGAGGACACCTCCTACGAGCAGTACTTC. The rearrangement joins TRBV9 to TRBJ2-7; a weak D match, TRBD1 (5 bases). V was trimmed by 0 bases and J by 0 bases, leaving 7 bases between them. Germline assignment: CDR1 SGDLS and CDR2 YYNGEE. CDR3 size: 14 residues.

J is TRBJ2-5 and V is TRBV12-3 or TRBV12-4; D may be TRBD1 (6 bases). V lost 5 bases to trimming and J lost 0 bases, with 19 bases between them. This CDR3 comprises 17 residues. CDR3 residues: CASSPPLIQGYQETQYF. The CDR3 DNA follows: TGTGCCAGCAGTCCTCCCCTAATACAGGGCTACCAAGAGACCCAGTACTTC.

This clonotype appeared many times. V is TRBV12-3 or TRBV12-4 and J is TRBJ2-7, with TRBD1 matching 9 bases. CDR3 size: 15 residues. Trimming cost V 3 bases and J 1 base; bases outside gene matches: 4. The CDR3 coding sequence is TGTGCCAGCAGTTTCTTCGGGACAGGGTCCTACGAGCAGTACTTC. Its protein product is CASSFFGTGSYEQYF.

This chain joins TRBV7-2 and TRBJ2-7; TRBD2 is a possible D gene (6 bases). Trimming removed 6 bases from V and 1 base from J, with 16 bases in between. The V gene's germline CDR1 is SGHTA and CDR2 FQGNSA. The length of the CDR3 is 15 residues. The CDR3 nucleotides read TGTGCCAGCAGTCCGGGACTTCATCAATCCTACGAGCAGTACTTC. Its translation is CASSPGLHQSYEQYF.

This clonotype was seen many times. The V gene is TRBV20-1, the J gene TRBJ2-1; D might be TRBD2 (5 bases). CDR3 length: 15 residues. CDR1 DFQATT and CDR2 SNEGSKA come from the germline V gene (reference sequence). The V and J ends lost 5 bases and 4 bases respectively, with 18 bases between them. In DNA form, the CDR3 reads TGCAGTGCTCCAGTCCTCAGTCGGGGTTACAATGAGCAGTTCTTC. This sequence encodes CSAPVLSRGYNEQFF.

This clonotype has at least ten counts. The V call is TRBV7-2, the J call TRBJ1-4; TRBD1 aligns across 9 bases. CDR3 size: 15 residues. Germline V lookup: CDR1 SGHTA, CDR2 FQGNSA. V gave up 5 bases and J gave up 4 bases; unmatched junction bases: 5. The CDR3 is CASSIQGADNEKLFF. The CDR3 DNA follows: TGTGCCAGCAGCATACAGGGGGCCGATAATGAAAAACTGTTTTTT.

There are many counts of this clonotype. The V gene is TRBV6-4, the J gene TRBJ2-3; 7 nucleotides match TRBD2. The germline V gene encodes CDR1 MRHNA and CDR2 SNTAGT. This CDR3 contains 14 residues. The V and J ends lost 2 bases and 2 bases, in that order; junction bases with no gene match: 1. CDR3 region: CASSDGRATDTQYF. The CDR3 bases are TGTGCCAGCAGTGACGGGAGGGCCACAGATACGCAGTATTTT.

This clonotype was recorded many times. The chain carries TRBV30 and TRBJ2-1, with TRBD1 matching 7 bases. J lost 4 bases, V lost 3 bases, and 3 bases had no gene match. The germline V gene has CDR1 GTSNPN and CDR2 SVGIG (reference sequence). The CDR3 consists of 13 residues. CDR3 in amino acids: CAWSYRGYNEQFF. CDR3 coding DNA: TGTGCCTGGAGCTACAGGGGTTACAATGAGCAGTTCTTC.

This clonotype was seen at least ten times. CDR3 DNA: TGTGCCAGCAGCCGGGGGGGGGCCTTGGGCTACACCTTC. It codes for CASSRGGALGYTF. The rearrangement joins TRBV27 to TRBJ1-2; possibly TRBD1 for D (6 bases). Germline V gene data show CDR1 as MNHEY and CDR2 as SMNVEV (reference sequence). The CDR3 runs to 13 residues. Trimming removed 6 bases at V and 8 bases at J, with 16 bases between.

There are many counts of this clonotype. This chain connects TRBV25-1 to TRBJ2-4, with D uncertain. The CDR3 has 12 amino acids. CDR1 is MGHDK and CDR2 is SYGVNS in the germline V gene. V shed 4 bases and J shed 13 bases, with 14 bases lying between them. CDR3 bases: TGTGCCAGCAGTGCCAATGGCTACGCCCAGTACTTC. Protein product: CASSANGYAQYF.

This clonotype was counted many times. The chain is built from TRBV18 and TRBJ2-7; 8 nucleotides line up with TRBD2. The CDR3 consists of 15 residues. Germline CDR1 and CDR2: KGHSH and LQKENI. The V gene end was trimmed by 5 bases and the J gene end by 0 bases; junction bases not matched to a gene: 6. DNA of the CDR3: TGTGCCAGCTCAACGGGGGGGGGGGCCTCCTACGAGCAGTACTTC. Amino acid sequence: CASSTGGGASYEQYF.

This clonotype was seen more than once but under ten times. CDR3 in amino acids: CASSQVAGGWETQYF. The CDR3 DNA is TGTGCCAGCAGCCAAGTAGCGGGGGGCTGGGAGACCCAGTACTTC. This chain joins TRBV3-1 and TRBJ2-5, with TRBD2 matching over 10 bases. Germline V gene lookup returns CDR1 LGHDT and CDR2 YNNKEL (reference sequence). The J segment lost 5 bases and the V segment lost 1 base, leaving 4 bases of the junction unmatched. This CDR3 spans 15 amino acids.

This clonotype was seen many times. The chain has TRBV19 and TRBJ1-5; TRBD1 aligns across 7 bases. Looked up from germline, CDR1 is LNHDA and CDR2 is SQIVND (reference sequence). The CDR3 is 15 amino acids. V trimming: 4 bases; J trimming: 5 bases; junction bases outside the gene matches: 8. CDR3 in amino acids: CASSKNTGADQPQHF. The CDR3 nucleotides read TGTGCCAGTAGTAAAAATACAGGGGCGGATCAGCCCCAGCATTTT.